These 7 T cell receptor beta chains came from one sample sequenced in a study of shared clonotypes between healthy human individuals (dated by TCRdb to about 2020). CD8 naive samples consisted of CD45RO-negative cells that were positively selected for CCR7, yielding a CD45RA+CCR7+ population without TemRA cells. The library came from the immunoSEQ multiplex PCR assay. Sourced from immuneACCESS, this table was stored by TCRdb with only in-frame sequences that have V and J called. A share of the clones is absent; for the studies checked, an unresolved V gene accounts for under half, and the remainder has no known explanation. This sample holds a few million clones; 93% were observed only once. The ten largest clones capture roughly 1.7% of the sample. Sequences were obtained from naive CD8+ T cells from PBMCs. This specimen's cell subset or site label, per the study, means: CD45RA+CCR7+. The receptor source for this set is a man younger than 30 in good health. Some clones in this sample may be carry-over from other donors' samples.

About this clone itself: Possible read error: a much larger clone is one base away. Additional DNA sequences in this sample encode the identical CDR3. CDR3 bases: TGTGCCAGCAGCTTGGGGAAGACTGAAGCTTTCTTT. It specifies CASSLGKTEAFF. J is TRBJ1-1 and V is TRBV5-6; D ambiguous. The CDR3 covers 12 residues. The V and J ends lost 0 bases and 5 bases respectively, with 5 bases between them. Germline assignment: CDR1 SGHDT and CDR2 YYEEEE. Complete variable domain (other parts from reference TRBV5-6 and TRBJ1-1): DAGVTQSPTHLIKTRGQQVTLRCSPKSGHDTVSWYQQALGQGPQFIFQYYEEEERQRGNFPDRFSGHQFPNYSSELNVNALLLGDSALYLCASSLGKTEAFFGQGTRLTVV.

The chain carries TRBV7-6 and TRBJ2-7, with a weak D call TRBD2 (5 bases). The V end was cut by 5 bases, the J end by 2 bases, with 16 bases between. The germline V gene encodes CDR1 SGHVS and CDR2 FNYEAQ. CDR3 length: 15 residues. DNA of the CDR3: TGTGCCAGCAGCCCGCACCTCGGACTCACCTACGAGCAGTACTTC. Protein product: CASSPHLGLTYEQYF.

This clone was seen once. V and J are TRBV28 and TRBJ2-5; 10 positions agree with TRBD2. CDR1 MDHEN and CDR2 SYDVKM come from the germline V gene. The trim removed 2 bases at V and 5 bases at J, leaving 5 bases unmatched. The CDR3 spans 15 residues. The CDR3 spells CASSLEREGGETQYF. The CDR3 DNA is TGTGCCAGCAGTTTAGAGCGGGAGGGTGGGGAGACCCAGTACTTC.

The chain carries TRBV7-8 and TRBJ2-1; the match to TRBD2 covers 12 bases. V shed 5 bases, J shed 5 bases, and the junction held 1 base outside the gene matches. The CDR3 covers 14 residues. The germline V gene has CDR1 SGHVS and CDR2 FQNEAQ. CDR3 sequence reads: CASSGLAGNNEQFF. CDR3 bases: TGTGCCAGCAGCGGACTAGCGGGGAACAATGAGCAGTTCTTC. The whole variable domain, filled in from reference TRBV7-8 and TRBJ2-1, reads GAGVSQSPRYKVAKRGQDVALRCDPISGHVSLFWYQQALGQGPEFLTYFQNEAQLDKSGLPSDRFFAERPEGSVSTLKIQRTQQEDSAVYLCASSGLAGNNEQFFGPGTRLTVL.

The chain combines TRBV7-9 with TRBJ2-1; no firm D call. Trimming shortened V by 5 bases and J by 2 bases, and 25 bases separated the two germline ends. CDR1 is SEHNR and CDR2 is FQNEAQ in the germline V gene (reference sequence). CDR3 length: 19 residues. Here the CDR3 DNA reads TGTGCCAGCAGCCTAGGCTTCTTCGACACGGACCGCCCCTACAATGAGCAGTTCTTC. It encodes CASSLGFFDTDRPYNEQFF.

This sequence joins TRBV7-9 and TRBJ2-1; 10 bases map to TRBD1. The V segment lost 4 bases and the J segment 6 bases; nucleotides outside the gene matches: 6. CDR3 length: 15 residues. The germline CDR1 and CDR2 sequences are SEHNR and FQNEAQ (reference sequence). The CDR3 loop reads CASSSGTGESNEQFF. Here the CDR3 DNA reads TGTGCCAGCAGCTCTGGGACAGGGGAATCCAATGAGCAGTTCTTC.

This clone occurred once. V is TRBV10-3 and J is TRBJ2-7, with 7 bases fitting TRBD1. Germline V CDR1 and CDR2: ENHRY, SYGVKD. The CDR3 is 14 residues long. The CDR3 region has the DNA TGTGCGGCGGGCTTTTCAGGGGGTCGCTACGAGCAGTACTTC. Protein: CAAGFSGGRYEQYF.